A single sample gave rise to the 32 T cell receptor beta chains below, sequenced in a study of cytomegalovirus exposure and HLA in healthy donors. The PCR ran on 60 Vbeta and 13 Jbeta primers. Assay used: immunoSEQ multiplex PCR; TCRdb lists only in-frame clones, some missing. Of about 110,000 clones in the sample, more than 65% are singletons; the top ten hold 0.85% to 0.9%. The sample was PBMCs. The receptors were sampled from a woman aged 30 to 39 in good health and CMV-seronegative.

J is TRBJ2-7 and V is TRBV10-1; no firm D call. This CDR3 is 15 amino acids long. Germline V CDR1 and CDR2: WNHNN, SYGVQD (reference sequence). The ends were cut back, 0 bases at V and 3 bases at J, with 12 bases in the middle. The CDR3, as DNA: TGCGCCAGCAGTGAGTCGACTCGGTACCTCTACGAGCAGTACTTC. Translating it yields CASSESTRYLYEQYF.

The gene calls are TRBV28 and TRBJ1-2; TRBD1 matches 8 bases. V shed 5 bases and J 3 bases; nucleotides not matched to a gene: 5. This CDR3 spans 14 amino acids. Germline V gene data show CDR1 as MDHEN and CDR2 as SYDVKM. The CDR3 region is CASSRTGGYYGYTF. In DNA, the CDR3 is TGTGCCAGCAGTCGAACAGGGGGTTACTATGGCTACACCTTC.

CDR3 protein: CASGLAGVPTGELFF. The CDR3 bases are TGTGCCAGCGGTCTAGCGGGAGTTCCCACCGGGGAGCTGTTTTTT. This chain links TRBV7-2 with TRBJ2-2, with TRBD2 matching 10 bases. Germline CDR1 and CDR2: SGHTA and FQGNSA. Trimming at V came to 8 bases and at J to 4 bases, leaving 7 bases not matched to a gene. This CDR3 contains 15 residues.

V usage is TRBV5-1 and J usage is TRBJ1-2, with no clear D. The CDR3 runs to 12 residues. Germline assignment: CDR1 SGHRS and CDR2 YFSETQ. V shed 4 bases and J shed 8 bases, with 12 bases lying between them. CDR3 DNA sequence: TGCGCCAGCAGCGTTGGCTCATGGGGCTACACCTTC. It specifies CASSVGSWGYTF.

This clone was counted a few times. In DNA form, the CDR3 reads TGTGCCAGCAGTGAATCTAGCGGGAGGGCTGGTGAGCAGTTCTTC. Protein: CASSESSGRAGEQFF. V is TRBV6-1 and J is TRBJ2-1, with 12 bases lining up with TRBD2. Germline V gene data show CDR1 as MNHNS and CDR2 as SASEGT. CDR3 length equals 15 residues. The trim removed 2 bases at V and 9 bases at J, leaving 5 bases unmatched.

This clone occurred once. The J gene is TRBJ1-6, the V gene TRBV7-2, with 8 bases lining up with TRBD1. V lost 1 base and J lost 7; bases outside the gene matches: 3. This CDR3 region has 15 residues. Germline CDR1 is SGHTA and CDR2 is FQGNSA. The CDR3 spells CASSLEDRANSPLHF. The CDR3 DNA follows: TGTGCCAGCAGCTTAGAGGACAGGGCGAATTCACCCCTCCACTTT.

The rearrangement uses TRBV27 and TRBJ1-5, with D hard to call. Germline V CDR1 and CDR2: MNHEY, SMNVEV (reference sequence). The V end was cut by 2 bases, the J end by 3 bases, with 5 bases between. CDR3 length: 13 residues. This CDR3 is CASSLRINQPQHF. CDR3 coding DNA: TGTGCCAGCAGTTTACGTATCAATCAGCCCCAGCATTTT.

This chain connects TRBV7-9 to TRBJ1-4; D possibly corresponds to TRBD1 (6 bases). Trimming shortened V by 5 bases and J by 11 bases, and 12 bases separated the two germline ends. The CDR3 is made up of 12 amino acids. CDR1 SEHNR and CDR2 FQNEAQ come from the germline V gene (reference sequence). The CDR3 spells CASSTPGHKLFF. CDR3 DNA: TGTGCCAGCAGCACTCCGGGACACAAACTGTTTTTT.

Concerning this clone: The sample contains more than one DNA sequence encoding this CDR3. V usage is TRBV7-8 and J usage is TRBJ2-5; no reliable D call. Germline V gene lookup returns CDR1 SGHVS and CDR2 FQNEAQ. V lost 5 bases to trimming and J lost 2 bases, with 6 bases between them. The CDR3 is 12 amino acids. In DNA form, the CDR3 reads TGTGCCAGCAGCCGAGATCAAGAGACCCAGTACTTC. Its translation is CASSRDQETQYF. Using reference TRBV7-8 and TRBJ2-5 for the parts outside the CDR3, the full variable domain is GAGVSQSPRYKVAKRGQDVALRCDPISGHVSLFWYQQALGQGPEFLTYFQNEAQLDKSGLPSDRFFAERPEGSVSTLKIQRTQQEDSAVYLCASSRDQETQYFGPGTRLLVL.

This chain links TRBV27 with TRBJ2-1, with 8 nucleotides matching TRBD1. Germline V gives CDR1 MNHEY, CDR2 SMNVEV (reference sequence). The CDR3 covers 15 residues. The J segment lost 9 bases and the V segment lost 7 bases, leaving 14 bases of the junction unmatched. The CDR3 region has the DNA TGTGCCAGCAAGGGTATGGGACAGGTCCGTGGTGAGCAGTTCTTC. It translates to CASKGMGQVRGEQFF.

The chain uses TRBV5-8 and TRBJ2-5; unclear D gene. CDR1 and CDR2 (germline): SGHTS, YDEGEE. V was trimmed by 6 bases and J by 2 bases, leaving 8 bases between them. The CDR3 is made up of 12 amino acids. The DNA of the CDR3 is TGTGCCAGCAATCAGTTGCAAGAGACCCAGTACTTC. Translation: CASNQLQETQYF.

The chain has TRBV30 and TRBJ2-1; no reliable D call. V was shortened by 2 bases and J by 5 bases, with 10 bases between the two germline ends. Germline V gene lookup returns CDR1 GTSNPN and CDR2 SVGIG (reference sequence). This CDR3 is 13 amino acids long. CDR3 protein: CAWSLILDNEQFF. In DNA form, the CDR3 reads TGTGCCTGGAGTCTCATTTTAGACAATGAGCAGTTCTTC.

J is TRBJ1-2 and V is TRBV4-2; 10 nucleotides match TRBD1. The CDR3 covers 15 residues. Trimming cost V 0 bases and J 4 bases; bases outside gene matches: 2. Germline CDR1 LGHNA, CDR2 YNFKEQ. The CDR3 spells CASSQETGGGYGYTF. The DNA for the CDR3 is TGTGCCAGCAGCCAAGAGACAGGGGGCGGCTATGGCTACACCTTC.

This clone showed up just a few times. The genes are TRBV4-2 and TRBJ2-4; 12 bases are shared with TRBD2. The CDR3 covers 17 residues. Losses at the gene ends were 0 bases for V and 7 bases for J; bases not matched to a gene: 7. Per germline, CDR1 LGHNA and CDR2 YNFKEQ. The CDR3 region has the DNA TGTGCCAGCAGCCAAGATTCTAGCGGGGGGGCCGGGAACATTCAGTACTTC. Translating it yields CASSQDSSGGAGNIQYF.

The CDR3: CASTSRSELSYEQYF. The DNA for the CDR3 is TGTGCCAGCACCTCGCGGTCTGAACTATCCTACGAGCAGTACTTC. J is TRBJ2-7 and V is TRBV6-5; D remains ambiguous. The CDR3 spans 15 residues. With 7 bases removed from V and 1 base from J, the gap between germline ends came to 17 bases. Germline V gene sequence: CDR1 MNHEY, CDR2 SVGAGI.

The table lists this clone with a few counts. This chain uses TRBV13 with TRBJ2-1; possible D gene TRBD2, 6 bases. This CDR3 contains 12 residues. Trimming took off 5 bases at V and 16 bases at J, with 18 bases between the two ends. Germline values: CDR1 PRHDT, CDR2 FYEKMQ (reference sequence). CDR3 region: CASSPTSSPFFF. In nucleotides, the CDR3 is TGTGCCAGCAGCCCAACTAGCTCCCCTTTTTTCTTC.

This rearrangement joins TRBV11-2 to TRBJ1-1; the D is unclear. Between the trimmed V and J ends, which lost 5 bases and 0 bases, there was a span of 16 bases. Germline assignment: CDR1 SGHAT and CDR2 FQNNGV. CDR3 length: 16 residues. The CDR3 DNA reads TGTGCCAGCAGCGGCACATCGGAGCTTCTGAACACTGAAGCTTTCTTT. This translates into CASSGTSELLNTEAFF.

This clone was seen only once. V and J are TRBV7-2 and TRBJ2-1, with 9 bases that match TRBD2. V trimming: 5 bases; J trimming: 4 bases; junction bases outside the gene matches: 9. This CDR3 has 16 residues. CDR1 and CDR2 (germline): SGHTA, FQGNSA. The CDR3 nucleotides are TGTGCCAGCAGCACCGGGGGCGGGGGGGTGTACAATGAGCAGTTCTTC. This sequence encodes CASSTGGGGVYNEQFF.

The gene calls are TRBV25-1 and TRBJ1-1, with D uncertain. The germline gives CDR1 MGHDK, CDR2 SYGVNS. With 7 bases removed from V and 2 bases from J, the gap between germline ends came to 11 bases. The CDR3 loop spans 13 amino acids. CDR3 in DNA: TGTGCCAGCAAGCGTCAGAGCAACACTGAAGCTTTCTTT. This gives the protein CASKRQSNTEAFF.

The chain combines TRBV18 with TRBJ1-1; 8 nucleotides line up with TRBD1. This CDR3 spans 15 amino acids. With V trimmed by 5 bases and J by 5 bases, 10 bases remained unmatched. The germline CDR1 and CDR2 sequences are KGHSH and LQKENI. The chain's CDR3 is CASSSNRGGYTEAFF. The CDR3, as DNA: TGTGCCAGCTCATCAAACAGGGGGGGATATACTGAAGCTTTCTTT. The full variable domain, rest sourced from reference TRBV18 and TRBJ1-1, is NAGVMQNPRHLVRRRGQEARLRCSPMKGHSHVYWYRQLPEEGLKFMVYLQKENIIDESGMPKERFSAEFPKEGPSILRIQQVVRGDSAAYFCASSSNRGGYTEAFFGQGTRLTVV.

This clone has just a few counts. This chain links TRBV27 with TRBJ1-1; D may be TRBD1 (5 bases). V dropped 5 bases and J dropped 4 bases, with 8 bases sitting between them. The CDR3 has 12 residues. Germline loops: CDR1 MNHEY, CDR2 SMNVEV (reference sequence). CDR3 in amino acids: CASSLRGTEAFF. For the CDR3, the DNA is TGTGCCAGCAGTCTAAGGGGCACTGAAGCTTTCTTT.

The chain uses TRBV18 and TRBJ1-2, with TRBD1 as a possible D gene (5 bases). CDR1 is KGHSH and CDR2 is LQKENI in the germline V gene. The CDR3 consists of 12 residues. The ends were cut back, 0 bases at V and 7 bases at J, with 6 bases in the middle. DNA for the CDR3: TGTGCCAGCTCACCACCGGACACTGGCTACACCTTC. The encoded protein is CASSPPDTGYTF.

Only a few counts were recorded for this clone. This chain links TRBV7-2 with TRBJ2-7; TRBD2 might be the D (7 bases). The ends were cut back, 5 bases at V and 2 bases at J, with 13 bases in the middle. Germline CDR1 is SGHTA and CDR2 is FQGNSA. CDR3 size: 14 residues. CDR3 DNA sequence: TGTGCCAGCAGCCCCGAGGGGGGGCCCTACGAGCAGTACTTC. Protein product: CASSPEGGPYEQYF.

This CDR3 reads CASSQGSTEAFF. The CDR3 DNA is TGTGCCAGCAGCCAGGGTTCCACTGAAGCTTTCTTT. The chain uses TRBV7-9 and TRBJ1-1; TRBD1 might be the D (5 bases). The V and J ends lost 5 bases and 4 bases respectively, with 8 bases between them. CDR1 and CDR2 (germline): SEHNR, FQNEAQ (reference sequence). CDR3 length: 12 amino acids.

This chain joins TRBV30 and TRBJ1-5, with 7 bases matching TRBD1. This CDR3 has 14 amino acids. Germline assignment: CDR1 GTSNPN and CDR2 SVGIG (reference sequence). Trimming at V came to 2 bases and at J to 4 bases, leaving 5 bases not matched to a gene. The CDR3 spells CAWSRDSANQPQHF. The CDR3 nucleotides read TGTGCCTGGAGTCGGGACAGTGCAAATCAGCCCCAGCATTTT.

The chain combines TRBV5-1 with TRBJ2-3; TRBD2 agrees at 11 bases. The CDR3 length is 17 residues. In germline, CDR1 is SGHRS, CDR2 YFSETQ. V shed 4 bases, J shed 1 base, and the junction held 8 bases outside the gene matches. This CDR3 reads CASSPLTSGIGTDTQYF. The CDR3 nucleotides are TGCGCCAGCAGCCCGCTGACTAGCGGGATCGGCACAGATACGCAGTATTTT.

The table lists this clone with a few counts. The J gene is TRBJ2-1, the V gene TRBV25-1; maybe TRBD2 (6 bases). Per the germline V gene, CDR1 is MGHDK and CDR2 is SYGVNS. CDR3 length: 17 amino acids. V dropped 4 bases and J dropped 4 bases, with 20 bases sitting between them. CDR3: CASSAIGRGGPYNEQFF. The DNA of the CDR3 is TGTGCCAGCAGTGCCATTGGGCGGGGTGGCCCTTACAATGAGCAGTTCTTC.

CDR3 loop: CASSLTGRRETQYF. In DNA form, the CDR3 reads TGTGCCAGCAGCTTAACAGGACGTCGAGAGACCCAGTACTTC. V is TRBV7-2 and J is TRBJ2-5, with a possible D match to TRBD1 (5 bases). The CDR3 is 14 residues long. V dropped 2 bases and J dropped 4 bases, with 11 bases sitting between them. CDR1 is SGHTA, CDR2 FQGNSA, per germline.

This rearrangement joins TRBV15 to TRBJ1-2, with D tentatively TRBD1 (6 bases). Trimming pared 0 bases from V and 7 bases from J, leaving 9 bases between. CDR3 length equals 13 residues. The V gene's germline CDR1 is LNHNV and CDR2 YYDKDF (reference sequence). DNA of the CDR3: TGTGCCACCAGCAGAGATCTAGGGGGTGGCTACACCTTC. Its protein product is CATSRDLGGGYTF.

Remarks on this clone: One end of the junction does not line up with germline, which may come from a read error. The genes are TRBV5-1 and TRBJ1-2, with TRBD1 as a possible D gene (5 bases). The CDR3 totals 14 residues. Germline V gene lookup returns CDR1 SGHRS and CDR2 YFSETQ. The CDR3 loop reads CASSPLGTLDGCTF. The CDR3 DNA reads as TGCGCCAGCAGCCCATTGGGGACTCTCGATGGCTGCACCTTC.

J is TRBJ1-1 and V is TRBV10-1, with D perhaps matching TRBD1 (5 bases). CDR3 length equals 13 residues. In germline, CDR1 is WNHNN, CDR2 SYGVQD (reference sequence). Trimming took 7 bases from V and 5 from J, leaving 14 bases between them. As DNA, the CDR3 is TGCGCCAGCACCTCGTCGGGGGGAACTGAAGCTTTCTTT. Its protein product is CASTSSGGTEAFF.

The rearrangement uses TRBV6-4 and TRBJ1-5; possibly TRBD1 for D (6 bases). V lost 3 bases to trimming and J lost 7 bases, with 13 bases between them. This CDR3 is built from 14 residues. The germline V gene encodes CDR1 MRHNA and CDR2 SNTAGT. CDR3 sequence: CASSEGQGSQPQHF. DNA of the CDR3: TGTGCCAGCAGTGAAGGGCAGGGGTCCCAGCCCCAGCATTTT.